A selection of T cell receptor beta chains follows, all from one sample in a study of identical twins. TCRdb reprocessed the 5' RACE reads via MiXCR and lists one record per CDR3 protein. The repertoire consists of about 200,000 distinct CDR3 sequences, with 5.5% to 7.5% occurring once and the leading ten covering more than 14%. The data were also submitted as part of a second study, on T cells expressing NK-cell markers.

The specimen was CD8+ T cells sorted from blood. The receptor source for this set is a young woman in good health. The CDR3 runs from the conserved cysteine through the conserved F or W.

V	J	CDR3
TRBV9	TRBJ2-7	CASSSKGDRPIDEQYF
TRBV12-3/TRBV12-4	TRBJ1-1	CASSLEAGGNTEAFF
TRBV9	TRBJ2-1	CASSPFRGRSTNEQFF
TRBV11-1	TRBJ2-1	CASSLPGGHSYNEQFF
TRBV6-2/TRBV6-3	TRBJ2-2	CASSYGETTGELFF
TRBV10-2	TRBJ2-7	CASVTGDGTYEQYF
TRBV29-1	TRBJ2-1	CSLGGGGTAVYNEQFF
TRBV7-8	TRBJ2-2	CASSLTGGVTGELSF
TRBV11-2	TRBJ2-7	CASSWGGVPGYEQYF
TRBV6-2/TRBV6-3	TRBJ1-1	CASSYTGERGTEAFF
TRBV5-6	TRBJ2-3	CASSSEDYPSTDTQYF
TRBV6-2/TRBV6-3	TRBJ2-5	CASSAGGAETQYF
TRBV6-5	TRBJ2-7	CASSSSGTLEQYF
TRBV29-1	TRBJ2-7	CSVGRGLNEQYF
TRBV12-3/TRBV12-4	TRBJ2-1	CASSFPEQFF
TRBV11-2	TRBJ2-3	CASSFVPDTQYF
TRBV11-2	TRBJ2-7	CASSASGGGLAYEQYF
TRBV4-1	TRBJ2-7	CASSLRETGGYEQYF